The 14 T cell receptor beta chains below come from one sample, sequenced in a study of cytomegalovirus exposure and HLA in healthy donors. The primer mix had 60 Vbeta and 13 Jbeta primers. Sequencing was performed with immunoSEQ multiplex PCR; in TCRdb, only in-frame clones are kept and a portion is missing. The sample lists 110,000 to 150,000 clones, around 74% occurring once. Sequenced input: PBMCs. Receptor source: a man aged 18 to 29 in good health and CMV-seropositive.

This clone has only one observation. The rearrangement uses TRBV6-5 and TRBJ2-2; 10 bases agree with TRBD2. The junction had 8 bases not matched to a gene; V was cut back by 9 bases and J by 7 bases. The CDR3 totals 14 residues. The V gene's germline CDR1 is MNHEY and CDR2 SVGAGI. CDR3 in DNA: TGTGCCAGTACGAAGGGACTAGCGAACGGGGAGCTGTTTTTT. Encoded protein: CASTKGLANGELFF.

This clone has just one count. The gene calls are TRBV27 and TRBJ2-1; 9 bases match TRBD2. CDR3 length equals 16 residues. V lost 3 bases and J lost 3; bases outside the gene matches: 6. Germline values: CDR1 MNHEY, CDR2 SMNVEV (reference sequence). The CDR3 DNA reads TGTGCCAGCAGTTTCTCTAGCGGGAACAGCTACAATGAGCAGTTCTTC. It translates to CASSFSSGNSYNEQFF.

The rearrangement joins TRBV21-1 to TRBJ1-5; the table calls TRBD1, which could not be checked here. TRBV21-1 is an annotated pseudogene. The CDR3 runs to 17 residues. The CDR3 loop is CASSKLKPGQGNQPQHF. In nucleotides, the CDR3 is TGTGCCAGCAGCAAATTGAAACCCGGCCAGGGAAATCAGCCCCAGCATTTT.

The chain combines TRBV11-2 with TRBJ1-2; 7 bases agree with TRBD1. The germline CDR1 and CDR2 sequences are SGHAT and FQNNGV. The length of the CDR3 is 15 residues. J lost 3 bases, V lost 5 bases, and 9 bases had no gene match. The CDR3 here is CASSPRTGSHYGYTF. In DNA, the CDR3 is TGTGCCAGCAGCCCCCGGACAGGCTCCCACTATGGCTACACCTTC.

This clone was observed once. The chain is built from TRBV5-6 and TRBJ2-5, with D possibly being TRBD1 (6 bases). Germline V gene lookup returns CDR1 SGHDT and CDR2 YYEEEE. The CDR3 runs to 14 residues. V lost 2 bases and J 2 bases, leaving 10 bases between the germline ends. CDR3 region: CASSLLDRQETQYF. The DNA of the CDR3 is TGTGCCAGCAGCTTATTAGACAGGCAAGAGACCCAGTACTTC.

The rearrangement links TRBV27 to TRBJ1-2, with D possibly matching TRBD1 (5 bases). V lost 8 bases and J 7 bases, leaving 8 bases between the germline ends. This CDR3 region has 10 residues. The germline V gene encodes CDR1 MNHEY and CDR2 SMNVEV (reference sequence). The CDR3 DNA reads as TGTGCCAGCGCAGGGTCTGGCTACACCTTC. As protein: CASAGSGYTF.

The chain links TRBV10-2 to TRBJ1-6; TRBD1 might be the D (6 bases). CDR1 and CDR2 (germline): WSHSY, SAAADI. This CDR3 has 15 residues. V was clipped by 5 bases and J by 2 bases, with 10 bases between them. The CDR3 here is CASSQQGPYNSPLHF. The CDR3 DNA sequence: TGCGCCAGCAGTCAACAGGGTCCCTATAATTCACCCCTCCACTTT.

This chain uses TRBV28 with TRBJ2-5, with TRBD2 matching 7 bases. This CDR3 spans 14 amino acids. V shed 5 bases and J 4 bases; nucleotides not matched to a gene: 7. Germline lookup yields CDR1 MDHEN and CDR2 SYDVKM. The CDR3 region is CASSGGGARETQYF. The CDR3 nucleotides read TGTGCCAGCAGTGGGGGGGGAGCAAGAGAGACCCAGTACTTC.

This clone was counted only a few times. CDR3 sequence: CASSIIGQGPLAEQYF. For the CDR3, the DNA is TGTGCCAGTAGTATCATCGGACAGGGCCCCCTCGCCGAGCAGTACTTC. The chain links TRBV19 to TRBJ2-7; 8 bases line up with TRBD1. The CDR3 is 16 amino acids. Germline V gene lookup returns CDR1 LNHDA and CDR2 SQIVND (reference sequence). V was clipped by 3 bases and J by 6 bases; unmatched bases: 13.

This CDR3 is CASSQVTSRNTDTQYF. The CDR3 nucleotides read TGTGCCAGCAGCCAAGTGACTAGCAGAAACACAGATACGCAGTATTTT. J is TRBJ2-3 and V is TRBV4-2; 7 bases fit TRBD2. CDR1 and CDR2 from the germline V gene are LGHNA and YNFKEQ. The CDR3 is 16 amino acids. V dropped 1 base and J dropped 2; count of bases not matched to a gene: 6.

This clone was seen just once. The chain is built from TRBV2 and TRBJ2-1; the match to TRBD2 covers 12 bases. V gave up 8 bases and J gave up 8 bases; unmatched junction bases: 7. There are 14 residues in the CDR3. The germline CDR1 and CDR2 sequences are SNHLY and FYNNEI. The CDR3 coding sequence is TGTGCCAGCGGGTCTAGCGGGGGGGCGCATGAGCAGTTCTTC. Residues: CASGSSGGAHEQFF.

Regarding this clone: The junction shows a germline mismatch at one end, possibly a read error. The chain recombines TRBV18 with TRBJ1-5; 7 nucleotides match TRBD1. Germline CDR1 and CDR2: KGHSH and LQKENI. The CDR3 is 14 residues long. In DNA, the CDR3 is TGTGCCAGCTCACCTAAAGGGGGCAACCAGCCCCAGCATTTT. It codes for CASSPKGGNQPQHF.

The chain combines TRBV5-1 with TRBJ2-5; the D gene is possibly TRBD2 (6 bases). This CDR3 region has 16 residues. Germline V gene data show CDR1 as SGHRS and CDR2 as YFSETQ. V lost 1 base and J lost 2, with 15 bases in between. CDR3 protein: CASSLRQGGGQETQYF. The CDR3 DNA reads TGCGCCAGCAGCTTGCGTCAGGGAGGTGGTCAAGAGACCCAGTACTTC.

This rearrangement joins TRBV5-1 to TRBJ2-5; 8 nucleotides agree with TRBD1. Germline V gene data show CDR1 as SGHRS and CDR2 as YFSETQ. The length of the CDR3 is 16 residues. J gave up 7 bases and V 1 base, and 12 bases lay outside the gene matches. DNA for the CDR3: TGCGCCAGCAGCTTGAGGGTGGCAGGGGGCTCGGCGACCCAGTACTTC. This translates into CASSLRVAGGSATQYF.